This T cell receptor beta chain originates from a study of blood T cell repertoires in COVID-19. Study in general: Specimens from acute and convalescent COVID-19 originated in the United States, Italy and Spain. Nucleic acid was either cDNA or gDNA, and it came from T cells, B-cell-depleted T cells, or PBMCs.

Germline CDR1 SGHTA, CDR2 FQGTGA. The CDR3 covers 17 residues. V was pared by 5 bases and J by 7 bases, with 16 bases of the junction left unmatched. In the study's own analysis: Reference gene primers were amplified, and this amplification served to estimate nucleated cell counts. Generated by immunoSEQ multiplex PCR, the TCRdb table keeps only in-frame clones and is missing some. V, J and clone size reflect that table, while D and trimming were determined from the DNA. Of 20,000 to 25,000 clones in the sample, roughly nine tenths were seen once. The specimen was peripheral blood. This receptor was taken from a woman in her sixties or seventies with active COVID-19. This sequence joins TRBV7-3 and TRBJ2-5, with 10 bases identical to TRBD2. The CDR3 here is CASSLDPSAGGRRTQYF. The DNA for the CDR3 is TGTGCCAGCAGCCTCGATCCTTCAGCGGGGGGGAGACGGACCCAGTACTTC.